The TCR beta chain described here comes from a study of shared clonotypes between healthy human individuals. In the study overall: Each donor's CD8 memory used one plate, CD8 naive two, each CD4 subset three.

The CDR3 totals 14 residues. Germline V lookup: CDR1 MNHEY, CDR2 SVGAGI. V was cut by 5 bases and J by 3 bases, with 14 bases left in between. Concerning this clone itself: What it binds is unknown.

Whole-study findings and limits: It was the few donors that limited the genetic and exposure-history diversity represented. Apart from blood, nothing was sampled; tissue repertoires likely differ. Depth was large, yet rarefaction showed that sorted-subset sequencing was incomplete.

Sequencing used immunoSEQ multiplex PCR; TCRdb keeps in-frame clones, though not all of them. The table records about 1 million clones, about 75% of them present only once. The V gene is TRBV6-5, the J gene TRBJ2-7; the D is unclear. Sequencing was done on a sample of memory CD4+ T cells sorted from blood. Documented subset: CD45RA-negative fraction. This receptor was obtained from a man in his late teens or twenties in good health. The CDR3 region has the DNA TGTGCCAGCAGTCGATACCCTGACCTCTACGAGCAGTACTTC. Translating it yields CASSRYPDLYEQYF.